At least ten counts were recorded for the clone carrying this TCR beta chain. Antigen: not known. These data are taken from a study of T cells in Graves' hyperthyroidism and ophthalmopathy. Those patients with uncontrolled infection, other autoimmune disease, pregnancy or lactation were excluded. Clinicians diagnosed patients from clinical symptoms, serum thyroxine and TRAb, thyroid ultrasound and orbital computed tomography. Amplification targeted TCR beta CDR3 regions from RNA transcripts. HTBI primers were the set used in a first-round RT-PCR of the TCR CDR3. TCRdb reprocessed the multiplex PCR reads via MiXCR and lists one record per CDR3 protein. Of almost 350,000 distinct CDR3 sequences listed, around 18% are singletons. Trimming stripped 8 bases from V and 1 base from J, with 11 bases between. The CDR3 totals 13 residues. The V gene's germline CDR1 is MNHEY and CDR2 SMNVEV (reference sequence).

Study results and limitations: The model foresaw ophthalmopathy a median around 6 months prior to onset. Appearing also in blood were most of the thyroid clonotypes expanded above 0.001.

The material sequenced was blood. This chain joins TRBV27 and TRBJ1-1; D unresolved. The TCR sequence derives from a middle-aged woman with Graves' ophthalmopathy. This CDR3 is CASGYTPNTEAFF. In nucleotides, the CDR3 is TGTGCCAGCGGATACACCCCGAACACTGAAGCTTTCTTT.